These T cell receptor beta chains were read from a single sample in a study of blood T cell repertoires in COVID-19. Repertoires were generated with immunoSEQ multiplex PCR, while TCRdb's copy carries only in-frame clones and drops some. The top ten clones hold 4% of a sample with about 160,000 clones, about 90% of them seen once. The specimen was peripheral blood. Source of these receptors: a woman aged 70-85 years with acute or convalescent COVID-19. CDR3s leave out the opening cysteine and the closing phenylalanine or tryptophan. Fields, in order: V gene, J gene, clone size, CDR3 protein. The size entry is marked missing in some rows and otherwise reads once, few, many or a size class.

V: TRBV11-2
J: TRBJ1-6
size: few
CDR3: ASSLVGAQGNNSPLH

V: TRBV19
J: TRBJ1-5
size: once
CDR3: ASRFEGLGNQPQH

V: TRBV7-2
J: TRBJ2-3
size: .
CDR3: ASGSGGASDTQY

V: TRBV9
J: TRBJ1-6
size: .
CDR3: ASSVRGAYNSPLH

V: TRBV7-9
J: TRBJ2-1
size: .
CDR3: ASSSPSGSPHSSYNEQF

V: TRBV18
J: TRBJ1-1
size: .
CDR3: ASSPTPSTGRAF

V: TRBV3-1/TRBV3-2
J: TRBJ2-3
size: .
CDR3: ASSQAGTRLY

V: TRBV5-6
J: TRBJ2-7
size: once
CDR3: ASSLGARGSYEQY

V: TRBV9
J: TRBJ2-7
size: .
CDR3: ASSSGQEIRKQY

V: TRBV4-3
J: TRBJ2-1
size: .
CDR3: ASSQDWVQGQGFNEQF

V: TRBV2
J: TRBJ2-3
size: .
CDR3: ASSWGTGSTDTQY

V: TRBV5-8
J: TRBJ2-7
size: .
CDR3: ASSHPLTVHEQY

V: TRBV6-2/TRBV6-3
J: TRBJ1-1
size: .
CDR3: ASSYSSRVAEAF

V: TRBV7-9
J: TRBJ1-2
size: .
CDR3: ASSFGGTFGYGYT

V: TRBV9
J: TRBJ1-3
size: .
CDR3: ASSARTTISGNTIY

V: TRBV19
J: TRBJ2-3
size: .
CDR3: ASRSLASGDTQY

V: TRBV6-5
J: TRBJ1-1
size: once
CDR3: ASSSHRGTEAF

V: TRBV9
J: TRBJ2-2
size: .
CDR3: ASSVAPGQGAAGELF

V: TRBV7-9
J: TRBJ2-7
size: .
CDR3: ASSSPAGSYEQY

V: TRBV18
J: TRBJ2-1
size: .
CDR3: ASSPESSLWNEQF

V: TRBV28
J: TRBJ2-7
size: .
CDR3: ASSLPGQGLGNYEQY

V: TRBV7-2
J: TRBJ2-1
size: .
CDR3: ASSLFGRGASNEQF

V: TRBV4-3
J: TRBJ1-6
size: .
CDR3: ASSQADKHSPLH

V: TRBV7-2
J: TRBJ2-4
size: .
CDR3: ASTLRTGVVGNIQY

V: TRBV4-3
J: TRBJ1-3
size: .
CDR3: ASSQQTGGGNTIY

V: TRBV7-2
J: TRBJ2-1
size: .
CDR3: ASSLGTSGTQERWF

V: TRBV29-1
J: TRBJ1-2
size: .
CDR3: SVTTDSNYGYT

V: TRBV20-1
J: TRBJ2-7
size: few
CDR3: SASFPGASGEQY

V: TRBV5-1
J: TRBJ1-1
size: .
CDR3: ASSPGQGPMNTEAF

V: TRBV18
J: TRBJ1-5
size: .
CDR3: ASSPGQASYQPQH

V: TRBV27
J: TRBJ1-5
size: .
CDR3: ASSLRQGANQPQH

V: TRBV21-1
J: TRBJ1-2
size: few
CDR3: ASSKVKTGSRYT

V: TRBV3-1/TRBV3-2
J: TRBJ2-1
size: once
CDR3: ASSRTYNEQF

V: TRBV7-8
J: TRBJ1-1
size: once
CDR3: ASSSTGPHTEAF

V: TRBV19
J: TRBJ1-2
size: .
CDR3: ASSIGSYNYGYT

V: TRBV24-1
J: TRBJ2-3
size: .
CDR3: ATSDLLPTSGIDTQY

V: TRBV6-4
J: TRBJ2-1
size: .
CDR3: ASSEGAGVRGEQF

V: TRBV10-2
J: TRBJ2-4
size: .
CDR3: ASSEASGRENIQY

V: TRBV9
J: TRBJ2-7
size: once
CDR3: ASSVDQLGEQY

V: TRBV12-5
J: TRBJ1-5
size: .
CDR3: ASGRGHIQPQH

V: TRBV2
J: TRBJ2-7
size: few
CDR3: ASSGGGQGDEQY

V: TRBV2
J: TRBJ1-1
size: .
CDR3: ASSGEGGNTEAF

V: TRBV6-5
J: TRBJ2-7
size: .
CDR3: ASTGLAGYEQY

V: TRBV27
J: TRBJ1-2
size: .
CDR3: ASGRQGGGYT

V: TRBV13
J: TRBJ2-3
size: .
CDR3: ASSLGRTSGGTDTQY

V: TRBV6-5
J: TRBJ2-1
size: .
CDR3: ASSRQGSYNEQF

V: TRBV30
J: TRBJ1-1
size: .
CDR3: AWIRGQVLI

V: TRBV6-2/TRBV6-3
J: TRBJ2-7
size: .
CDR3: ASSQNPGGLSYEQY

V: TRBV9
J: TRBJ1-2
size: .
CDR3: ASSVDGRGYGYT

V: TRBV19
J: TRBJ1-5
size: few
CDR3: ASGRGGYSNQPQH

V: TRBV6-5
J: TRBJ2-7
size: .
CDR3: ASSYSGRTSSYEQY

V: TRBV7-9
J: TRBJ2-3
size: .
CDR3: ASSARQGTDTQY